Below, 4 T cell receptor beta chains from the same sample are listed, as sequenced in a study of T cell responses to AZD1222 COVID-19 vaccine. The repertoire was sequenced with immunoSEQ multiplex PCR; TCRdb's copy has only in-frame clones and lacks some. The table includes around 150,000 clones, 70% to 90% detected once. Sequenced here: peripheral blood, sampled on day 0 of MenACWY control vaccination. The receptors were gathered from an adult in good health.

Comment on this clone: Germline and junction disagree at one end, which may indicate a read error. This sequence joins TRBV5-1 and TRBJ2-7; a weak D match, TRBD2 (6 bases). CDR1 and CDR2 from the germline V gene are SGHRS and YFSETQ. The CDR3 runs 13 residues. The CDR3 bases are TGCGCCAGCAGCCGGAGGGACTCCAACGAGCAGTACTTC. Protein: CASSRRDSNEQYF.

V usage is TRBV10-3 and J usage is TRBJ2-3; 12 bases match TRBD1. The CDR3 is made up of 15 amino acids. Germline lookup yields CDR1 ENHRY and CDR2 SYGVKD. With V trimmed by 1 base and J by 6 bases, 2 bases remained unmatched. The CDR3 spells CAISEWGQGADTQYF. CDR3 sequence (DNA): TGTGCCATCAGTGAGTGGGGACAGGGGGCGGATACGCAGTATTTT.

This clone occurred a few times. The gene calls are TRBV7-6 and TRBJ1-1; D perhaps matches TRBD1 (5 bases). The CDR3 is made up of 13 amino acids. Trimming cost V 5 bases and J 3 bases, with 10 bases left between them. Germline V gene lookup returns CDR1 SGHVS and CDR2 FNYEAQ. CDR3 DNA sequence: TGTGCCAGCAGCCCAGGGAAACACACTGAAGCTTTCTTT. This encodes CASSPGKHTEAFF.

The chain employs TRBV6-5 and TRBJ1-1; TRBD1 aligns across 8 bases. In germline, CDR1 is MNHEY, CDR2 SVGAGI. After removal of 5 bases from V and 1 base from J, the junction contained 6 bases not matched to a gene. The CDR3 length is 15 residues. The CDR3 spells CASSPYTGGNTEAFF. In DNA form, the CDR3 reads TGTGCCAGCAGTCCGTATACAGGGGGGAACACTGAAGCTTTCTTT.